This T cell receptor beta chain stems from a study of blood T cell repertoires in COVID-19. Study as a whole: Collection of acute and convalescent COVID-19 samples took place in the United States, Italy and Spain. Sources were T cells, B-cell-depleted T cells, or PBMCs; the material itself was cDNA or gDNA.

Original processing notes: Researchers report that nucleated cell counts were estimated from reference gene primer amplification. TCRdb's table, derived via immunoSEQ multiplex PCR, lists solely in-frame clones and lacks some. V, J and clone size were drawn from that table, and D and trimming were deduced from the DNA. The data contain about 110,000 clones, around four fifths of them singletons. CDR1 SGHDT and CDR2 YYEEEE come from the germline V gene. Trimming took off 3 bases at V and 0 bases at J, with 13 bases between the two ends. This CDR3 has 16 amino acids. This receptor was obtained from a woman aged 70-85 years with acute or convalescent COVID-19. The chain recombines TRBV5-6 with TRBJ1-5; maybe TRBD1 (5 bases). Sample: peripheral blood. CDR3 sequence reads: CASSWGGPGSNQPQHF. CDR3 in DNA: TGTGCCAGCAGCTGGGGGGGACCGGGTAGCAATCAGCCCCAGCATTTT.